These T cell receptor beta chains were read from a single sample in a study of blood T cell repertoires in COVID-19. Only in-frame clones appear in the TCRdb table, and some are missing; sequencing was by immunoSEQ multiplex PCR. The sample contains some 150,000 clones, about four fifths of which appear only once. The sample was peripheral blood. These receptors all stem from a woman aged 55-70 years with active or convalescent COVID-19. The CDR3 runs from the conserved cysteine through the conserved F or W. A D gene is named only where the DNA matches it firmly.

D gene	J gene	V gene	CDR3 protein
TRBD1	TRBJ1-1	TRBV28	CASGRMDRVLNTEAFF
TRBD1	TRBJ1-1	TRBV5-1	CASSPRTGRNTEAFF
-	TRBJ1-5	TRBV24-1	CATRRWQQPQHF
-	TRBJ2-5	TRBV11-1	CASSLALQQETQYF
TRBD2	TRBJ2-1	TRBV13	CASSPGTSVHNEQFF
-	TRBJ2-5	TRBV7-8	CASSFYGEETQYF
-	TRBJ1-2	TRBV19	CASNRAEGPLGDYTF
-	TRBJ2-3	TRBV27	CASRSGALGADTQYF
-	TRBJ1-4	TRBV6-6	CASSYSGVEKLFF
-	TRBJ1-2	TRBV12-3/TRBV12-4	CASSLSGNYGYTF
-	TRBJ1-1	TRBV12-5	CASGRDSWDPEAFF
TRBD2	TRBJ2-3	TRBV13	CASSPLDSGSVENTDTQYF
TRBD1	TRBJ1-4	TRBV5-1	CASSLGTGSEKLFF
-	TRBJ1-4	TRBV9	CASSVGRVWGNEKLFF
-	TRBJ1-1	TRBV6-5	CASSPRFTTEAFF
TRBD1	TRBJ1-1	TRBV10-3	CAISTGVNTEAFF
TRBD1	TRBJ1-4	TRBV27	CASSPQGALTPTNEKLFF